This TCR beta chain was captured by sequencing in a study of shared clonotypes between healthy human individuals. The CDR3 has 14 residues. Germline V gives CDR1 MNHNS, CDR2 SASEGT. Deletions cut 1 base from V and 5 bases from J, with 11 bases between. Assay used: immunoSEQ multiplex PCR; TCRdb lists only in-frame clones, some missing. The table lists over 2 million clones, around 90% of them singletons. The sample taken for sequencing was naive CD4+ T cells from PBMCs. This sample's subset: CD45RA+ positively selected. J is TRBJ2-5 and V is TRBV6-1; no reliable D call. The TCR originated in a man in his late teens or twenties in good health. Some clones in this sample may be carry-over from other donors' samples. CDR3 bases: TGTGCCAGCAGTGAAGTCAAGGTTACGGAGACCCAGTACTTC. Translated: CASSEVKVTETQYF.